A selection of T cell receptor beta chains follows, all from one sample in a study of T cells after yellow fever vaccination. One entry per CDR3 protein, called by TCRdb with MiXCR from the 5' RACE reads. The repertoire consists of some 500,000 distinct CDR3 sequences, with about 14% occurring once and the leading ten covering over 11%. The specimen comprised PBMCs, sampled on the day of the yellow fever booster vaccination. Receptors originate from a man aged 25-45 years who received the YFV17D yellow fever vaccine. Both conserved end residues are part of each CDR3. D genes are given only for firm matches. Rows may omit the clone size; those that give it use once, few, many or a size class.

J gene	V gene	clone size	D gene	CDR3 protein	CDR3 DNA
TRBJ2-3	TRBV5-6	.	.	CASSLRMVPDTQYF	TGTGCCAGCAGCTTGAGGATGGTACCAGATACGCAGTATTTT
TRBJ2-7	TRBV7-8	few	.	CASSSHQGEQYF	TGTGCCAGCAGCTCCCACCAGGGCGAGCAGTACTTC
TRBJ1-2	TRBV20-1	.	TRBD1	CSARDSTGASNYGYTF	TGCAGTGCTAGAGACTCTACAGGGGCCTCTAACTATGGCTACACCTTC
TRBJ2-1	TRBV7-2	few	.	CASSRSPGRFPIDEQFF	TGTGCCAGCAGCCGTTCGCCTGGGCGGTTCCCAATCGATGAGCAGTTCTTC
TRBJ2-3	TRBV11-2	.	TRBD2	CASSLEASGRGNTDTQYF	TGTGCCAGCAGCTTAGAGGCTAGCGGGAGGGGGAACACAGATACGCAGTATTTT
TRBJ2-3	TRBV11-2	.	.	CASSPLEGSTDTQYF	TGTGCCAGCAGCCCCCTCGAGGGAAGCACAGATACGCAGTATTTT
TRBJ2-1	TRBV20-1	few	TRBD2	CSAPVAGGNSYNEQFF	TGCAGTGCGCCAGTAGCGGGAGGTAACAGTTACAATGAGCAGTTCTTC
TRBJ2-3	TRBV20-1	.	.	CSAPIKRSTDTQYF	TGCAGTGCCCCCATAAAGCGGAGCACAGATACGCAGTATTTT
TRBJ2-3	TRBV7-8	.	TRBD2	CASSPELAGGPITDTQYF	TGTGCCAGCAGCCCAGAACTAGCGGGAGGACCTATCACAGATACGCAGTATTTT
TRBJ1-2	TRBV7-2	few	.	CASSHPGAGGYTF	TGTGCCAGCAGCCACCCAGGGGCGGGGGGCTACACCTTC
TRBJ2-1	TRBV20-1	few	.	CSATTGTDRNEQFF	TGCAGTGCCACAACCGGGACTGACCGTAATGAGCAGTTCTTC
TRBJ2-1	TRBV7-6	few	TRBD2	CASSITSGTYNEQFF	TGTGCCAGCAGCATTACTAGCGGGACCTACAATGAGCAGTTCTTC
TRBJ2-5	TRBV10-2	.	TRBD2	CASSALTSGGQGTQYF	TGCGCCAGCAGTGCCCTCACTAGCGGGGGGCAGGGGACCCAGTACTTC
TRBJ2-1	TRBV6-5	.	.	CASSYSGRFF	TGTGCCAGCAGTTACTCTGGGCGGTTCTTC
TRBJ2-7	TRBV18	.	TRBD2	CASSEYSLAGSEQYF	TGTGCCAGCTCAGAATATAGTCTAGCGGGAAGCGAGCAGTACTTC
TRBJ2-3	TRBV15	few	TRBD2	CATSREVSGGSFADTQYF	TGTGCCACCAGCAGAGAAGTTTCGGGCGGGAGTTTTGCAGATACGCAGTATTTT
TRBJ2-1	TRBV29-1	few	TRBD2	CSDLSGRTYNEQFF	TGCAGCGACCTCAGCGGGAGAACCTACAATGAGCAGTTCTTC
TRBJ2-2	TRBV7-8	few	TRBD2	CASSLGLAKTGELFF	TGTGCCAGCAGCTTGGGACTAGCCAAGACCGGGGAGCTGTTTTTT
TRBJ1-1	TRBV4-3	few	.	CASSQEMYRRTEAFF	TGCGCCAGCAGCCAAGAAATGTACAGACGCACTGAAGCTTTCTTT
TRBJ2-7	TRBV5-4	few	TRBD2	CASSTSGRGWEQYF	TGTGCCAGCAGCACGAGCGGGAGGGGCTGGGAGCAGTACTTC
TRBJ1-4	TRBV12-3/TRBV12-4	.	.	CASSSPGANEKLFF	TGTGCCAGCAGCTCCCCCGGGGCTAATGAAAAACTGTTTTTT
TRBJ1-5	TRBV12-3/TRBV12-4	few	.	CASSLGAGDSNQPQHF	TGTGCCAGCAGTTTAGGGGCAGGCGATAGCAATCAGCCCCAGCATTTT
TRBJ2-7	TRBV20-1	.	TRBD1	CSAPSWTGDEQYF	TGCAGTGCTCCGTCTTGGACAGGGGACGAGCAGTACTTC
TRBJ2-4	TRBV20-1	once	.	CSASPGGGRQNIQYF	TGCAGTGCTTCCCCAGGGGGGGGGCGCCAAAACATTCAGTACTTC
TRBJ2-5	TRBV20-1	.	TRBD1	CSASPLGQGGETQYF	TGCAGTGCTAGCCCCCTCGGACAGGGGGGGGAGACCCAGTACTTC
TRBJ2-2	TRBV15	.	.	CATSNQGGTGELFF	TGTGCCACCAGCAATCAGGGAGGCACCGGGGAGCTGTTTTTT
TRBJ2-2	TRBV6-5	.	.	CASEAAAGELFF	TGTGCCAGCGAAGCGGCGGCCGGGGAGCTGTTTTTT
TRBJ2-3	TRBV5-1	few	TRBD2	CASSLPGTSGSTDTQYF	TGCGCCAGCAGCCTACCCGGGACTAGCGGGAGCACAGATACGCAGTATTTT
TRBJ2-2	TRBV30	.	TRBD2	CAWSRGGSNTGELFF	TGTGCCTGGAGTCGGGGGGGATCGAACACCGGGGAGCTGTTTTTT
TRBJ2-5	TRBV10-3	.	TRBD1	CAISDPTGGRIETQYF	TGTGCCATCAGTGACCCGACAGGGGGGCGGATAGAGACCCAGTACTTC
TRBJ2-1	TRBV7-9	few	.	CASSPGQIYNEQFF	TGTGCCAGCAGCCCTGGACAGATCTACAATGAGCAGTTCTTC
TRBJ1-3	TRBV4-3	many	.	CASSQDVQGGNTIYF	TGCGCCAGCAGCCAAGATGTACAGGGCGGAAACACCATATATTTT
TRBJ1-4	TRBV6-5	few	TRBD1	CASSYLRDRYNEKLFF	TGTGCCAGCAGTTACCTCCGGGACAGATACAATGAAAAACTGTTTTTT
TRBJ1-5	TRBV6-2/TRBV6-3	.	TRBD1	CASSYSTGSQPQHF	TGTGCCAGCAGTTACTCGACAGGGAGTCAGCCCCAGCATTTT
TRBJ2-2	TRBV5-4	few	.	CASSLSGGINTGELFF	TGTGCCAGCAGCTTGTCGGGGGGCATAAACACCGGGGAGCTGTTTTTT
TRBJ2-7	TRBV7-9	few	TRBD1	CASSLQGAFSYEQYF	TGTGCCAGCAGTTTACAGGGGGCCTTCTCCTACGAGCAGTACTTC
TRBJ2-5	TRBV9	many	TRBD1	CASSLLQGVQETQYF	TGTGCCAGCAGCCTGCTCCAGGGGGTCCAAGAGACCCAGTACTTC